A single sample is the source of the 16 T cell receptor beta chains below, sequenced in a study of T-cell reconstitution after alpha-beta-depleted transplantation in children (dated by TCRdb to 2016 to 2017). The method behind the library was PCR. Reads for this sample came from an Illumina HiSeq 2500. TCR library preparation used molecular barcoding, with unique molecular identifiers applied to normalize quantification of the TCRbeta repertoire. TCRdb reran the public reads through fastp at Q25 and MiXCR, keeping productive beta chains. For every CDR3 protein sequence, its rows merge into one entry that carries the most common genes and DNA. Recorded for this sample are 300,000 to 400,000 distinct CDR3 sequences; around 16% of them occurred a single time. Of the sample, just over 40% is held by the ten largest clones. The sample's treatment or condition, from its label and the paper: allogeneic hematopoietic cell transplantation with graft depleted of TCRalphabeta T cells and CD19 B cells.

The sequencing used PBMCs, mostly from graft donor cells, collected 360 days after TCRalphabeta/CD19-depleted stem cell transplant. The receptors here all came from a male patient between 2 and 15 years old who had a stem cell transplant for acute lymphoblastic leukemia, so the T cells may come from the graft donor.

This CDR3 is CASRRAPWTSGSTDTQYF. CDR3 in DNA: TGTGCCAGCAGACGAGCCCCTTGGACTAGCGGCTCCACAGATACGCAGTATTTT. V usage is TRBV28 and J usage is TRBJ2-3; 10 nucleotides match TRBD2. The CDR3 is 18 amino acids. V lost 6 bases, J lost 2 bases, and 14 bases stayed unmatched. Germline CDR1 reads MDHEN; CDR2 reads SYDVKM.

The rearrangement uses TRBV5-1 and TRBJ2-1; 7 nucleotides match TRBD2. The ends lost 4 bases at V and 9 bases at J; junction bases unmatched: 13. The V gene's germline CDR1 is SGHRS and CDR2 YFSETQ. This CDR3 has 15 amino acids. CDR3 nucleotides: TGCGCCAGCAGCCCCCGGGACTATTGGGGAGGTGAGCAGTTCTTC. Amino acid sequence: CASSPRDYWGGEQFF. Variable domain in full (rest from reference TRBV5-1 and TRBJ2-1): KAGVTQTPRYLIKTRGQQVTLSCSPISGHRSVSWYQQTPGQGLQFLFEYFSETQRNKGNFPGRFSGRQFSNSRSEMNVSTLELGDSALYLCASSPRDYWGGEQFFGPGTRLTVL.

The V and J genes are TRBV29-1 and TRBJ2-7; 8 nucleotides match TRBD1. This CDR3 spans 13 amino acids. Trimming took 7 bases from V and 1 from J; bases not matched to a gene: 6. Germline assignment: CDR1 SQVTM and CDR2 ANQGSEA. The CDR3: CSAGQGRSYEQYF. CDR3 sequence (DNA): TGCAGCGCCGGACAGGGAAGGTCCTACGAGCAGTACTTC.

This clonotype was found many times. CDR3 DNA sequence: TGTGCCAGCTCACCCTCCAGGGGGCTTTACCACAATGAGCAGTTCTTC. Its protein product is CASSPSRGLYHNEQFF. This chain joins TRBV18 and TRBJ2-1, with 8 bases fitting TRBD1. V shed 3 bases and J 5 bases; nucleotides not matched to a gene: 9. This CDR3 is 16 amino acids long. Germline V gene sequence: CDR1 KGHSH, CDR2 LQKENI.

The chain combines TRBV11-2 with TRBJ2-5; D gene ambiguous. This CDR3 region has 15 residues. Germline CDR1 and CDR2: SGHAT and FQNNGV. V lost 3 bases to trimming and J lost 4 bases, with 15 bases between them. The CDR3 region has the DNA TGTGCCAGCAGCTTCCCCGCTCGTCGTCCAGAGACCCAGTACTTC. Its protein product is CASSFPARRPETQYF. The full variable domain, its missing parts supplied by reference TRBV11-2 and TRBJ2-5, is EAGVAQSPRYKIIEKRQSVAFWCNPISGHATLYWYQQILGQGPKLLIQFQNNGVVDDSQLPKDRFSAERLKGVDSTLKIQPAKLEDSAVYLCASSFPARRPETQYFGPGTRLLVL.

V and J are TRBV7-9 and TRBJ1-4; TRBD1 agrees at 8 bases. This CDR3 spans 14 amino acids. V was pared by 5 bases and J by 7 bases, with 6 bases of the junction left unmatched. Germline-derived CDR1 and CDR2 are SEHNR and FQNEAQ (reference sequence). The CDR3: CASSLQGASEKLFF. The CDR3 DNA reads as TGTGCCAGCAGCCTCCAGGGGGCTAGTGAAAAACTGTTTTTT.

The chain employs TRBV4-2 and TRBJ2-2, with 7 bases fitting TRBD2. J was trimmed by 3 bases and V by 4 bases; bases with no gene match: 14. The CDR3 runs 18 residues. The germline V gene encodes CDR1 LGHNA and CDR2 YNFKEQ. The CDR3 DNA reads TGTGCCAGCAGCCCGATCGCGGGGCTAGCGGAGCACACCGGGGAGCTGTTTTTT. Residues: CASSPIAGLAEHTGELFF.

The sample holds many counts of this clonotype. This chain links TRBV13 with TRBJ1-1; D call uncertain. The CDR3 runs 14 residues. Germline CDR1 reads PRHDT; CDR2 reads FYEKMQ (reference sequence). The germline V and J ends were trimmed by 5 bases and 6 bases, with 16 bases remaining between them. CDR3 protein: CASSLSSGSAEAFF. The CDR3 DNA reads as TGTGCCAGCAGCCTCAGTTCGGGGTCAGCTGAAGCTTTCTTT.

This clonotype was seen a handful of times. CDR3 residues: CASSLSTGFESLAKNIQYF. CDR3 nucleotides: TGTGCCAGCAGTTTAAGCACGGGATTCGAGAGCTTAGCCAAAAACATTCAGTACTTC. The chain combines TRBV28 with TRBJ2-4, with D perhaps matching TRBD2 (5 bases). Germline V lookup: CDR1 MDHEN, CDR2 SYDVKM. The CDR3 length is 19 residues. The V gene lost 2 bases and the J gene lost 0 bases, with 20 bases spanning the gap.

The chain carries TRBV4-1 and TRBJ2-7, with 7 bases matching TRBD2. Germline V gives CDR1 MGHRA, CDR2 YSYEKL. This CDR3 is built from 15 residues. Trimming at V came to 6 bases and at J to 4 bases, leaving 12 bases not matched to a gene. As DNA, the CDR3 is TGCGCCAGCAGACTCAACCCCCTAGCGGATTACGAGCAGTACTTC. This sequence encodes CASRLNPLADYEQYF.

The DNA for the CDR3 is TGTGCCAGCAGCCAAGCCGGGACTAGCGGGGGGAATGAGCAGTTCTTC. Translation: CASSQAGTSGGNEQFF. The V and J genes are TRBV3-1 and TRBJ2-1; TRBD2 aligns across 15 bases. V shed 1 base and J 7 bases; nucleotides not matched to a gene: 2. The CDR3 is 16 amino acids. Germline assignment: CDR1 LGHDT and CDR2 YNNKEL (reference sequence).

This chain links TRBV7-6 with TRBJ2-1; 15 bases are shared with TRBD2. J gave up 7 bases and V 0 bases, and 7 bases lay outside the gene matches. Germline assignment: CDR1 SGHVS and CDR2 FNYEAQ. This CDR3 spans 18 amino acids. The CDR3, as DNA: TGTGCCAGCAGCTTAGCATATTCCGGGACTAGCGGGGGGAATGAGCAGTTCTTC. Its protein is CASSLAYSGTSGGNEQFF.

This clonotype was counted a few times. This chain uses TRBV4-2 with TRBJ1-1, with D possibly being TRBD1 (5 bases). This CDR3 spans 14 amino acids. Germline CDR1 is LGHNA and CDR2 is YNFKEQ. Between the trimmed V and J ends, which lost 3 bases and 1 base, there was a span of 9 bases. CDR3 in DNA: TGTGCCAGCAGCCATTATGACAGGAACACTGAAGCTTTCTTT. This codes for CASSHYDRNTEAFF.

This clonotype was observed a handful of times. The chain's CDR3 is CSVLPLARTDTQYF. The CDR3 DNA reads TGCAGCGTTTTACCCCTGGCGCGCACAGATACGCAGTATTTT. This chain joins TRBV29-1 and TRBJ2-3, with unresolved D. In germline, CDR1 is SQVTM, CDR2 ANQGSEA. The CDR3 sequence is 14 residues long. The V gene lost 5 bases and the J gene lost 1 base, with 13 bases spanning the gap.

This clonotype was seen ten or more times. CDR3: CASRKTGGETQYF. Here the CDR3 DNA reads TGTGCCAGCAGAAAAACAGGGGGAGAGACCCAGTACTTC. J is TRBJ2-5 and V is TRBV12-3 or TRBV12-4, with 8 bases identical to TRBD1. After removal of 6 bases from V and 4 bases from J, the junction contained 4 bases not matched to a gene. This CDR3 region has 13 residues.

The J gene is TRBJ2-1, the V gene TRBV24-1; perhaps D is TRBD1 or TRBD2 (5 bases each). The germline CDR1 and CDR2 sequences are KGHDR and SFDVKD. Between the trimmed V and J ends, which lost 2 bases and 0 bases, there was a span of 22 bases. CDR3 length: 20 amino acids. This CDR3 reads CATSDWAGTSMKSSYNEQFF. CDR3 coding DNA: TGTGCCACCAGTGATTGGGCCGGGACGAGTATGAAGAGCTCCTACAATGAGCAGTTCTTC.